These T cell receptor beta chains were read from a single sample in a study of CD8+CD57+ T cells in acquired aplastic anemia. TCRdb reprocessed the reads with MiXCR, giving one entry per CDR3 protein. The table records 130,000 or so distinct CDR3 sequences, about 40% of them present only once. The sequencing sample was made of sorted CD4+, CD8+, or CD8+CD57+ T cells (not recorded which) from PBMCs. These receptors all come from a human donor in good health, serving as a control. Both conserved end residues are part of each CDR3. A D gene is named only where the DNA matches it firmly. Size is omitted from some rows. Given values are once, few, many or a class for expanded clones.

V	size	J	D	DNA	CDR3
TRBV12-3/TRBV12-4	many	TRBJ2-7	.	TGTGCCAGCAGTTTATGGGGAGCCTACGAGCAGTACTTC	CASSLWGAYEQYF
TRBV2	medium-sized	TRBJ1-2	.	TGTGCCAGCAGTGAATACAGGAACTATGGCTACACCTTC	CASSEYRNYGYTF
TRBV20-1	.	TRBJ2-2	.	TGCAGTGCTAGAGATATAGAAGCGAACACCGGGGAGCTGTTTTTT	CSARDIEANTGELFF
TRBV20-1	.	TRBJ1-5	TRBD1	TGCAGTGCCCACGCAACAGGGGGCAATCAGCCCCAGCATTTT	CSAHATGGNQPQHF
TRBV19	.	TRBJ1-2	.	TGTGCCACCCCAAAGGGCCGGGGCTATGGCTACACCTTC	CATPKGRGYGYTF
TRBV20-1	.	TRBJ2-7	.	TGCAGTGCCCCCCAATTGGGCGCTACCTACGAGCAGTACTTC	CSAPQLGATYEQYF
TRBV25-1	.	TRBJ1-6	.	TGTGCCAGCACCGCGGGACCTAATTCACCCCTCCACTTT	CASTAGPNSPLHF
TRBV24-1	many	TRBJ1-2	.	TGTGCCACCAGTGATGGAAATACGGACGTCTATGGCTACACCTTC	CATSDGNTDVYGYTF
TRBV20-1	many	TRBJ2-7	TRBD1	TGCAGTGCTAGTACCGACAGGGGAAGCGAGCAGTACTTC	CSASTDRGSEQYF
TRBV2	.	TRBJ2-2	.	TGTGCCAGCAGTGCGTCCCCGGGGGGCTACCCCGGGGAGCTGTTTTTT	CASSASPGGYPGELFF
TRBV24-1	.	TRBJ1-2	.	TGTGCCACCAGTGACCCGGGACTGAACTATGACTACACCTTC	CATSDPGLNYDYTF
TRBV25-1	.	TRBJ1-2	.	TGTGCCAGCAGTGAATACGAGGGCTACACCTTC	CASSEYEGYTF
TRBV7-6	.	TRBJ2-1	.	TGTGCCAGCAGCTTAGTTCAGGCTGAGCAGTTCTTC	CASSLVQAEQFF
TRBV2	.	TRBJ1-1	TRBD1	TGTGCCAGCAGTCTCCGGACAGGGAGCACTGAAGCTTTCTTT	CASSLRTGSTEAFF
TRBV10-2	.	TRBJ2-5	TRBD2	TGCGCCAGCAGTGGGGGACTAGCGGGGGACCAGGAGACCCAGTACTTC	CASSGGLAGDQETQYF
TRBV6-1	many	TRBJ1-3	.	TGTGCCAGCAGTGACGCGGCCGTCAGCTCTGGAAACACCATATATTTT	CASSDAAVSSGNTIYF
TRBV19	.	TRBJ1-6	.	TGTGCCAGTAGTACCGGGACACCTGCTGTTTCACCCCTCCACTTT	CASSTGTPAVSPLHF
TRBV25-1	.	TRBJ2-2	.	TGTGCCAGCAGTGGATCTAACACCGGGGAGCTGTTTTTT	CASSGSNTGELFF
TRBV5-5	many	TRBJ1-2	.	TGTGCCAGCAGCTTGCGGGCGGGAAGCTATGGCTACACCTTC	CASSLRAGSYGYTF
TRBV7-2	.	TRBJ2-7	TRBD1	TGTGCCAGCAGCTCCCAAACAGGGGCGCGGTACGAGCAGTACTTC	CASSSQTGARYEQYF
TRBV16	few	TRBJ2-1	.	TGTGCCAGCAGCCAAGGTCTTGCTTTAGGGTGGATAGAGCAGTTCTTC	CASSQGLALGWIEQFF
TRBV30	few	TRBJ1-5	.	TGTGCCTGGAGTGTAGCGTGGTCAGGAGGGCTCAATCAGCTCCAGCATTTT	CAWSVAWSGGLNQLQHF
TRBV10-3	few	TRBJ1-1	.	TGTGCCATCAGTGAGGCGGATCCAAACACTGAAGCTTTCTTT	CAISEADPNTEAFF
TRBV19	many	TRBJ2-3	TRBD2	TGTGCCAGTAGTCCCGGACTAGCGGGGGTCACAGATACGCAGTATTTT	CASSPGLAGVTDTQYF
TRBV11-1	many	TRBJ1-2	TRBD1	TGTGCCAGCAGCTTGGGGGACAGGGGGTCACCGTATGGCTACACCTTC	CASSLGDRGSPYGYTF
TRBV7-3	once	TRBJ1-2	.	TGTGCCAGCAGCTCCCGGCCGGACTATGGCTACACCTTC	CASSSRPDYGYTF
TRBV12-5	.	TRBJ2-3	.	TGTGCTAGTGGTTTGTTGGGGGAGCAGTATTTT	CASGLLGEQYF
TRBV11-2	many	TRBJ2-7	.	TGTGCCAGCAGCTTAAGAGTGGTTGGTTCTTGGCAGTACTTC	CASSLRVVGSWQYF
TRBV2	many	TRBJ2-2	TRBD2	TGTGCCAGCAATAGACTAGCTACCGGGGAGCTGTTTTTT	CASNRLATGELFF
TRBV29-1	many	TRBJ2-5	.	TGCAGCGTCCGGACGGGGCAGGGCGGTGAGACCCAGTACTTC	CSVRTGQGGETQYF
TRBV5-1	many	TRBJ1-1	.	TGCGCCAGCAGGTACGACTCGAACACTGAAGCTTTCTTT	CASRYDSNTEAFF
TRBV9	many	TRBJ2-6	.	TGTGCCAGCAGCCCTCGGACCTCTGGGGCCAACGTCCTGACTTTC	CASSPRTSGANVLTF
TRBV19	many	TRBJ2-3	TRBD1	TGTGCCAGTAGTACCACGAGACAGGGACGTACGCAGTATTTT	CASSTTRQGRTQYF
TRBV6-1	.	TRBJ1-3	.	TGTGCCAGCAGTGGGGGGGCCTTTGAAAACACCATATATTTT	CASSGGAFENTIYF
TRBV5-6	.	TRBJ1-3	.	TGTGCCAGCAGCTTGGCAGATGGAAACACCATATATTTT	CASSLADGNTIYF
TRBV5-1	.	TRBJ2-2	.	TGCGCCAGCAGCATATCAGGGGTCACCGGGGAGCTGTTTTTT	CASSISGVTGELFF
TRBV16	once	TRBJ2-7	TRBD2	TGTGCCAGCATGAGCGGGAAGAATCACTACGAGCAGTACTTC	CASMSGKNHYEQYF
TRBV18	few	TRBJ1-2	.	TGTGCCAGCTCAACCACCGAGGGGGTCTATGGCTACACCTTC	CASSTTEGVYGYTF
TRBV10-3	.	TRBJ2-1	TRBD2	TGTGCCATCAGCGTAGCGGGAGTGGGGAATGAGCAGTTCTTC	CAISVAGVGNEQFF
TRBV3-1	.	TRBJ2-3	.	TGTGCCAGCAGCCCCACTTCCGGGGGTATTGCAGATACGCAGTATTTT	CASSPTSGGIADTQYF
TRBV30	many	TRBJ1-2	.	TGTGCCTGGACCCCCCGGGGGTACTATGGCTACACCTTC	CAWTPRGYYGYTF
TRBV19	.	TRBJ2-2	.	TGTGCCAGTAGTACTTTCACAGGGTTCCCCGGGGAGCTGTTTTTT	CASSTFTGFPGELFF
TRBV20-1	.	TRBJ1-5	TRBD1	TGCAGTGCTAGAGAGGACAGGGTGAGGATCCAGCCCCAGCATTTT	CSAREDRVRIQPQHF
TRBV9	.	TRBJ2-3	.	TGTGCCAGCAGCGTAGACGAGAATACGCAGTATTTT	CASSVDENTQYF
TRBV7-9	many	TRBJ2-7	.	TGTGCCAGCAGCTTACGACCTCCAATGACGGGGGACGGATCCTACGAGCAGTACTTC	CASSLRPPMTGDGSYEQYF
TRBV20-1	many	TRBJ2-1	TRBD1	TGCAGTGCCCTTCCGGGACAGGGAGCCTATGAGCAGTTCTTC	CSALPGQGAYEQFF
TRBV6-5	.	TRBJ2-1	TRBD2	TGTGCCAGCAGTTACTCGGGGGGGTTTGAGCAGTTCTTC	CASSYSGGFEQFF
TRBV6-7	.	TRBJ1-5	.	TGTGCCAGCAGTTACTCGGGTGGAGGGCGGGTGCCCCAGCATTTT	CASSYSGGGRVPQHF
TRBV29-1	.	TRBJ2-1	.	TGCAGCGGGAGAGGGCTCTACGATGAGCAGTTCTTC	CSGRGLYDEQFF
TRBV20-1	once	TRBJ1-2	.	TGCAGTGGTCGGGCGACCGGGGGCTATGGCTACACCTTC	CSGRATGGYGYTF
TRBV11-2	many	TRBJ2-5	.	TGTGCCAGCGGCGCGGAGGGACGGCCTAGCGAGACCCAGTACTTC	CASGAEGRPSETQYF
TRBV12-3/TRBV12-4	many	TRBJ2-5	TRBD2	TGTGCCAGCAGTTCAATTACTAGCGGGAGTCGAGAGACCCAGTACTTC	CASSSITSGSRETQYF
TRBV25-1	many	TRBJ1-2	.	TGTGCCAGCTGGGGGGGGGCAGGCGGCTACACCTTC	CASWGGAGGYTF
TRBV29-1	many	TRBJ1-4	TRBD1	TGCAGCGTTGAAGGGTGGACAGGGGACGGAGAAAAACTGTTTTTT	CSVEGWTGDGEKLFF
TRBV20-1	many	TRBJ2-1	TRBD2	TGCAGTGCTAGAGTCTCTGGACTAGCGGCTCACAATGAGCAGTTCTTC	CSARVSGLAAHNEQFF